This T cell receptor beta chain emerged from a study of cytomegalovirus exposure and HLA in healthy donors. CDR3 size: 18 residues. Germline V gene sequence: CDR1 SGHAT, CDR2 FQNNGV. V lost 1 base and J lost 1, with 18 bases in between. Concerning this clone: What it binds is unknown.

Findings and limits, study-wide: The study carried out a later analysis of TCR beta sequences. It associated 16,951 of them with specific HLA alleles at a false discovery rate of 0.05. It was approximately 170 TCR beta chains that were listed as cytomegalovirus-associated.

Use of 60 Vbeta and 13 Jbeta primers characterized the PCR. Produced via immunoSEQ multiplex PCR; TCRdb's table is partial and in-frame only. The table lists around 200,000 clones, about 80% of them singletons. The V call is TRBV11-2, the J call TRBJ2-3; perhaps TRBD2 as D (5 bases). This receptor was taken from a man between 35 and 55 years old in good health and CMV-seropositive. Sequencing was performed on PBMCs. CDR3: CASSLGYATPRGTDTQYF. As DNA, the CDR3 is TGTGCCAGCAGCTTAGGGTATGCAACCCCGAGGGGCACAGATACGCAGTATTTT.